This TCR beta chain emerged from a study of blood T cell repertoires in COVID-19 (dated by TCRdb to 2018 to 2020). With respect to the entire study: Samples from collaborators originated in the United States, Italy and Spain and spanned both the acute and convalescent phases of COVID-19. The material from the prospective study consisted of cDNA or gDNA derived from T cells, B-cell-depleted T cells, or PBMCs. Subjects who had been exposed to COVID-19, were actively infected with it, or had recovered from it provided the deeply sampled blood TCRbeta repertoires that made up the dataset. Where HLA class I and class II types were available, the types were taken from metadata supplied by the sample provider, not from assay-based typing. Nearly every sample came with metadata listing a de-identified subject ID, COVID-19 status, age in years and sex. The repertoires were released in a freely available public database intended as a resource for research on the immune response to SARS-CoV-2. The samples were drawn from the first 160 participants of the ongoing ImmuneRACE study and from 950 to 1,500 subjects provided by 6 global collaborators.

The paper as a whole reports these results and caveats: The amount of clinical and demographic metadata varied by source and participant and was provided uncurated.

For this clone: Its antigen remains undetermined. No base-level quality is on record; no much larger clone is a single base apart.

The CDR3 sequence holds 15 residues, the cysteine and phenylalanine included. Only the CDR3 DNA is retained, 45 bases long and in frame from the first base. V drops 6 bases and J drops 1 base, leaving 12 bases in between. CDR1 and CDR2 are drawn from the germline V gene: MDHEN, SYDVKM. At one collaborating source in Seattle, patients were enrolled during active infection and were followed longitudinally through the course of disease. Whole blood was collected in K2EDTA tubes by collaborating institutions according to the institutions' own protocols. For TCRbeta analysis, collaborators shipped samples in one of three forms: frozen whole blood, isolated PBMCs, or DNA extracted from either of those sample types. The immunoSEQ Assay, a bias-controlled multiplex PCR, was used to amplify TCRbeta CDR3 regions from genomic DNA. The authors' analysis ran thus. The number of nucleated cells in each sample was estimated by amplification of reference gene primers within the assay. Sequence reads were collapsed and filtered to measure the absolute abundance of every unique TCRbeta CDR3 rearrangement. For each sample, productive Simpson clonality was calculated as the square root of Simpson's diversity index over productive rearrangements. TCRdb's version of the immuneACCESS table is confined to in-frame rearrangements and falls short of the full clone set. An unresolved V gene accounts for under half of the shortfall where checked; the remainder is of unknown origin. V, J and clone size reflect that table, while D and trimming were determined from the DNA. The sample table contains approximately 230,000 clones; only one count was recorded for about 91% of them. Of the sample, 6% to 6.5% falls within the top ten clones.

Sequencing was performed on peripheral blood. The sequence was collected from a woman in her 30s with COVID-19, enrolled during active disease. The V and J genes are TRBV28 and TRBJ2-2, and possibly TRBD1, on 6 matching bases. The base sequence is TGTGCCAGCAGCGGTGGGACAAAGAACACCGGGGAGCTGTTTTTT. Its translation is CASSGGTKNTGELFF.